The 20 T cell receptor beta chains below all came from one sample that was sequenced in a study of cytomegalovirus exposure and HLA in healthy donors. Profiling relied on immunoSEQ multiplex PCR, and the TCRdb table lists in-frame clones only, not all of them. The sample carries 110,000 to 150,000 clones, about 90% recorded once. Specimen: PBMCs. The source of these receptors is a woman aged 18-29 years in good health and CMV-seropositive.

This chain connects TRBV9 to TRBJ2-1, with 11 bases identical to TRBD2. Germline loops: CDR1 SGDLS, CDR2 YYNGEE. After removal of 4 bases from V and 1 base from J, the junction contained 7 bases not matched to a gene. CDR3 size: 17 residues. CDR3 sequence reads: CASSPSTSGGSYNEQFF. The CDR3 region has the DNA TGTGCCAGCAGCCCGAGTACTAGCGGGGGATCCTACAATGAGCAGTTCTTC.

This chain uses TRBV7-6 with TRBJ2-1, with a possible D match to TRBD2 (6 bases). The CDR3 runs to 13 residues. V was shortened by 5 bases and J by 3 bases, with 8 bases between the two germline ends. CDR1 and CDR2 from the germline V gene are SGHVS and FNYEAQ. The CDR3 nucleotides are TGTGCCAGCAGCCGGGACTTCTACAATGAGCAGTTCTTC. Protein sequence: CASSRDFYNEQFF.

V is TRBV2 and J is TRBJ1-1; tentatively, D is TRBD1 (5 bases). Deletions cut 8 bases from V and 2 bases from J, with 18 bases between. The CDR3 consists of 15 residues. Germline CDR1 is SNHLY and CDR2 is FYNNEI. The CDR3 reads CASGASGIVNTEAFF. CDR3 DNA: TGTGCCAGCGGGGCCTCAGGGATCGTTAACACTGAAGCTTTCTTT. The variable domain in full, completed from reference TRBV2 and TRBJ1-1, reads EPEVTQTPSHQVTQMGQEVILRCVPISNHLYFYWYRQILGQKVEFLVSFYNNEISEKSEIFDDQFSVERPDGSNFTLKIRSTKLEDSAMYFCASGASGIVNTEAFFGQGTRLTVV.

This clone was detected only once. In DNA form, the CDR3 reads TGTGCCAGCAGTGGAGGGGCCCCCTACGAGCAGTACTTC. This gives the protein CASSGGAPYEQYF. The rearrangement uses TRBV6-5 and TRBJ2-7, with D tentatively TRBD2 (6 bases). Germline V gene sequence: CDR1 MNHEY, CDR2 SVGAGI. The CDR3 runs to 13 residues. Trimming took off 5 bases at V and 2 bases at J, with 10 bases between the two ends.

The chain couples TRBV6-6 to TRBJ1-1; unclear D gene. This CDR3 has 13 amino acids. Deletions cut 2 bases from V and 7 bases from J, with 11 bases between. Germline CDR1 MNHNY, CDR2 SVGAGI (reference sequence). The CDR3 is CASSYEGSSEAFF. The DNA of the CDR3 is TGTGCCAGCAGTTACGAGGGTAGTAGTGAAGCTTTCTTT.

This clone came up once. The J gene is TRBJ2-7, the V gene TRBV4-2; 10 positions match TRBD2. The CDR3 is 14 amino acids. V gave up 4 bases and J gave up 2 bases; unmatched junction bases: 2. Germline CDR1 and CDR2: LGHNA and YNFKEQ. As DNA, the CDR3 is TGTGCCAGCAGCCCAGGACTAGCGGCCTACGAGCAGTACTTC. Encoded protein: CASSPGLAAYEQYF.

V and J are TRBV6-5 and TRBJ1-2; the D gene is possibly TRBD1 (6 bases). The CDR3 has 15 amino acids. CDR1 is MNHEY and CDR2 is SVGAGI in the germline V gene. V shed 2 bases and J shed 0 bases, with 10 bases lying between them. Here the CDR3 DNA reads TGTGCCAGCAGTTACAGGACAGCCGCTAACTATGGCTACACCTTC. This sequence encodes CASSYRTAANYGYTF.

J is TRBJ2-4 and V is TRBV6-5; 8 bases line up with TRBD2. V shed 5 bases, J shed 2 bases, and the junction held 5 bases outside the gene matches. Germline CDR1 is MNHEY and CDR2 is SVGAGI. CDR3 length: 15 amino acids. The CDR3 is CASSPRTSTKNIQYF. CDR3 nucleotide sequence: TGTGCCAGCAGTCCGAGGACTAGCACCAAAAACATTCAGTACTTC.

The rearrangement uses TRBV7-2 and TRBJ2-1; 8 bases line up with TRBD2. Per germline, CDR1 SGHTA and CDR2 FQGNSA. The ends lost 0 bases at V and 0 bases at J; junction bases unmatched: 1. The CDR3 has 16 residues. The CDR3 protein is CASSLAGTSSYNEQFF. In DNA, the CDR3 is TGTGCCAGCAGCTTAGCCGGGACTAGCTCCTACAATGAGCAGTTCTTC. Complete variable domain (other parts from reference TRBV7-2 and TRBJ2-1): GAGVSQSPSNKVTEKGKDVELRCDPISGHTALYWYRQSLGQGLEFLIYFQGNSAPDKSGLPSDRFSAERTGGSVSTLTIQRTQQEDSAVYLCASSLAGTSSYNEQFFGPGTRLTVL.

This chain joins TRBV12-5 and TRBJ2-1, with TRBD1 as a possible D gene (6 bases). Trimming left V 1 base short and J 8 bases short, with 24 bases between. Per the germline V gene, CDR1 is LGHNT and CDR2 is FRNRAP. This CDR3 contains 18 residues. CDR3 region: CASGLALMDSLFGDEQFF. The CDR3 DNA reads as TGTGCTAGTGGTTTGGCACTAATGGACAGCCTCTTCGGGGATGAGCAGTTCTTC.

The chain uses TRBV28 and TRBJ2-5; 13 bases fit TRBD2. This CDR3 comprises 17 residues. Per the germline V gene, CDR1 is MDHEN and CDR2 is SYDVKM. The V segment lost 5 bases and the J segment 3 bases; nucleotides outside the gene matches: 9. The CDR3, as DNA: TGTGCCAGCAGTAAGGGCGGACTAGCGGGAGCCGAAGAGACCCAGTACTTC. Residues: CASSKGGLAGAEETQYF.

The CDR3 DNA is TGTGCCAGCAGTTCCCCCGGGGCCCAGTACTTC. Protein product: CASSSPGAQYF. The V call is TRBV6-5, the J call TRBJ2-5, with D perhaps matching TRBD2 (5 bases). V gave up 4 bases and J gave up 9 bases, with 9 bases separating them. The CDR3 contains 11 residues. CDR1 MNHEY and CDR2 SVGAGI come from the germline V gene.

The chain has TRBV2 and TRBJ2-5; 8 nucleotides line up with TRBD1. CDR3 length: 18 amino acids. Germline trimming cut 4 bases from V and 2 bases from J; bases unmatched to any gene: 15. Germline lookup yields CDR1 SNHLY and CDR2 FYNNEI. The CDR3 DNA reads TGTGCCAGCAGTGCGGACGCGGGGTGGACAGGGAGACAAGAGACCCAGTACTTC. It translates to CASSADAGWTGRQETQYF.

The chain employs TRBV15 and TRBJ2-5, with TRBD2 identical over 8 bases. This CDR3 region has 15 residues. Germline values: CDR1 LNHNV, CDR2 YYDKDF (reference sequence). With 5 bases clipped from V and 2 bases from J, the junction kept 7 bases outside the gene matches. As DNA, the CDR3 is TGTGCCACCAGCCCCCTGCGGGGGGTACAAGAGACCCAGTACTTC. Its translation: CATSPLRGVQETQYF.

Details on this clone: The sample carries other DNA sequences with the same CDR3. The gene calls are TRBV27 and TRBJ1-1; D might be TRBD1 (5 bases). V was pared by 1 base and J by 1 base, with 7 bases between. The germline CDR1 and CDR2 sequences are MNHEY and SMNVEV (reference sequence). This CDR3 is built from 14 residues. The CDR3 bases are TGTGCCAGCAGTTTATGGGGGGGGAACACTGAAGCTTTCTTT. Translation gives CASSLWGGNTEAFF.

The genes are TRBV4-3 and TRBJ2-5; weak D call: TRBD2 (5 bases). This CDR3 comprises 15 residues. Deletions cut 0 bases from V and 5 bases from J, with 13 bases between. In germline, CDR1 is LGHNA, CDR2 YSLEER. DNA of the CDR3: TGCGCCAGCAGCCAAGATCTGGTGGGCGGGGAGACCCAGTACTTC. Residues: CASSQDLVGGETQYF.

This chain uses TRBV19 with TRBJ2-2; no clear D gene. Trimming took 6 bases from V and 7 from J, leaving 6 bases between them. This CDR3 region has 11 residues. Germline CDR1 is LNHDA and CDR2 is SQIVND (reference sequence). The chain's CDR3 is CASRQVGELFF. The DNA for the CDR3 is TGTGCCAGTAGGCAGGTCGGGGAGCTGTTTTTT. The whole variable domain, remainder taken from reference TRBV19 and TRBJ2-2, is DGGITQSPKYLFRKEGQNVTLSCEQNLNHDAMYWYRQDPGQGLRLIYYSQIVNDFQKGDIAEGYSVSREKKESFPLTVTSAQKNPTAFYLCASRQVGELFFGEGSRLTVL.

This chain connects TRBV27 to TRBJ1-5; D is uncertain. CDR1 MNHEY and CDR2 SMNVEV come from the germline V gene (reference sequence). Trimming pared 2 bases from V and 0 bases from J, leaving 11 bases between. The CDR3 is 16 residues long. The CDR3 loop is CASSLRSGYSNQPQHF. The CDR3 DNA is TGTGCCAGCAGTTTACGTTCCGGGTATAGCAATCAGCCCCAGCATTTT.

This clone has only one observation. The gene calls are TRBV5-1 and TRBJ2-7; the match to TRBD1 covers 12 bases. This CDR3 contains 14 residues. Trimming took 4 bases from V and 7 from J; bases not matched to a gene: 6. Germline CDR1 reads SGHRS; CDR2 reads YFSETQ. The CDR3 reads CASSPGQGAREQYF. Written as DNA, the CDR3 is TGCGCCAGCAGCCCGGGACAGGGGGCGCGTGAGCAGTACTTC.

The chain is built from TRBV11-2 and TRBJ2-2, with 8 bases fitting TRBD2. V lost 3 bases and J lost 5; bases outside the gene matches: 5. CDR1 and CDR2 (germline): SGHAT, FQNNGV. This CDR3 comprises 15 residues. The CDR3 region has the DNA TGTGCCAGCAGCTTTGGGTTAGCGGGGACCGGGGAGCTGTTTTTT. Translating gives CASSFGLAGTGELFF.